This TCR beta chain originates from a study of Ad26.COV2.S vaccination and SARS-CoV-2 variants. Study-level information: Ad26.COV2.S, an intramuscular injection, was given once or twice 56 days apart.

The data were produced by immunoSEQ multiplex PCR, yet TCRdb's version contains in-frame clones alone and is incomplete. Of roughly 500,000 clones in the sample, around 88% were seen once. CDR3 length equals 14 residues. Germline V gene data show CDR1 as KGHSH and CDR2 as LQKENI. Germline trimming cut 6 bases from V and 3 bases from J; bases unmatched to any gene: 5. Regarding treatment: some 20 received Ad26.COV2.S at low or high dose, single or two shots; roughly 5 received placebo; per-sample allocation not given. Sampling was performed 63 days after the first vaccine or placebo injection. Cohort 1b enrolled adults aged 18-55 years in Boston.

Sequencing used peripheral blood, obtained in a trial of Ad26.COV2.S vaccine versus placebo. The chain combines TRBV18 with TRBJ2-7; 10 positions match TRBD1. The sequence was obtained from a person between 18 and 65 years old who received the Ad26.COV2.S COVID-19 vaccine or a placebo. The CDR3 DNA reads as TGTGCCAGCTCCCCGGGACAGGGGTTCTACGAGCAGTACTTC. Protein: CASSPGQGFYEQYF.